This TCR beta chain derives from a study of T-cell reconstitution after alpha-beta-depleted transplantation in children. During its preparation, the TCRbeta library received unique molecular identifiers. Using its own MiXCR run on the PCR reads, TCRdb lists one record per CDR3 protein. Among some 340,000 distinct CDR3 sequences, approximately 10% were seen once, and the ten largest hold 2% to 2.5%. Looked up from germline, CDR1 is LGHDT and CDR2 is YNNKEL (reference sequence). This CDR3 contains 15 residues. V trimming: 1 base; J trimming: 9 bases; junction bases outside the gene matches: 9. This clonotype appeared a few times.

The rearrangement uses TRBV3-1 and TRBJ2-1; 7 bases fit TRBD1. The starting material was PBMCs from the stem cell graft donor, obtained from the stem cell graft. The clonotype was recovered from a human donor who donated a stem cell graft to a child with acute lymphoblastic leukemia. CDR3 sequence (DNA): TGTGCCAGCAGCCAAGGGACAGGCGTTCACGGTGAGCAGTTCTTC. Amino acids: CASSQGTGVHGEQFF.